The rows below give T cell receptor beta chains drawn from one sample of a study of cytomegalovirus exposure and HLA in healthy donors. Assay: immunoSEQ multiplex PCR; the TCRdb copy retains only in-frame clones and omits some. Of under 100,000 clones in the sample, roughly 97% were seen once. The sample was PBMCs. These receptor sequences come from a man aged 18 to 29 in good health and CMV-seronegative. Both conserved end residues are trimmed from each CDR3. The size entry is marked missing in some rows and otherwise reads once, few, many or a size class.

v_gene: TRBV28; j_gene: TRBJ2-5; abundance: -; len: 12; CDR3aa: ASSPWTGKETQY
v_gene: TRBV6-5; j_gene: TRBJ2-1; abundance: -; len: 13; CDR3aa: ASTLGATGGYEQF
v_gene: TRBV25-1; j_gene: TRBJ2-2; abundance: -; len: 13; CDR3aa: ASSEGDRETGELF
v_gene: TRBV5-1; j_gene: TRBJ1-1; abundance: -; len: 12; CDR3aa: ASSPKQGWSEAF
v_gene: TRBV4-1; j_gene: TRBJ2-7; abundance: -; len: 14; CDR3aa: ASSPRDRGSSYEQY
v_gene: TRBV5-1; j_gene: TRBJ1-2; abundance: -; len: 12; CDR3aa: ASSLGGTGNGYT
v_gene: TRBV5-1; j_gene: TRBJ2-1; abundance: -; len: 13; CDR3aa: ASSLALLARNEQF
v_gene: TRBV11-3; j_gene: TRBJ1-2; abundance: few; len: 14; CDR3aa: ASSLGQPDSPRGYT
v_gene: TRBV7-9; j_gene: TRBJ2-5; abundance: -; len: 12; CDR3aa: ASSEGLADETQY
v_gene: TRBV4-1; j_gene: TRBJ2-1; abundance: -; len: 14; CDR3aa: ASSLVSGTSYNEQF
v_gene: TRBV16; j_gene: TRBJ1-1; abundance: -; len: 13; CDR3aa: ASSQSTGSYTEAF
v_gene: TRBV7-3; j_gene: TRBJ2-2; abundance: -; len: 14; CDR3aa: ASSLRAGGPSGELF